This T cell receptor (beta chain) appears in the sequencing data of a study of T cell clones after liver transplantation. TCRbeta sequences of proliferating CFSE-low MLR cells were labeled alloreactive. The repertoire was sequenced with immunoSEQ multiplex PCR; TCRdb's copy has only in-frame clones and lacks some. The sample has about 4,800 clones, 20% to 30% seen once; the top ten hold 13% to 15%. This clone was seen only a few times. Its antigen is not known. From germline, CDR1 is ENHRY and CDR2 SYGVKD. J was trimmed by 0 bases and V by 8 bases; bases with no gene match: 5. This CDR3 has 14 residues.

The sequencing input was CD4+ T cells from cultured PBMCs. The rearrangement joins TRBV10-3 to TRBJ2-3; TRBD2 matches at 7 bases. The receptor was isolated from a human patient who received a liver transplant. Some T cells may arise from the graft donor. CDR3 coding DNA: TGTGCCATCCAGCGGGACCAAAGCACAGATACGCAGTATTTT. It codes for CAIQRDQSTDTQYF.